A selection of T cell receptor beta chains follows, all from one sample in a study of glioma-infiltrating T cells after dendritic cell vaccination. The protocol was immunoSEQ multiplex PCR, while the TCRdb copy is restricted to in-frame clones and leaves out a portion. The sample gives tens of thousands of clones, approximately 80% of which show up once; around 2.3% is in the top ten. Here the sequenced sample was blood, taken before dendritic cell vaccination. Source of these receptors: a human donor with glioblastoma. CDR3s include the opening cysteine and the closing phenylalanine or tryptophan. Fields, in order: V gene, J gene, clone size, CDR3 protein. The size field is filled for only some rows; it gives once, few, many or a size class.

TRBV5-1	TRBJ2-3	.	CASSLFGRGTDTQYF
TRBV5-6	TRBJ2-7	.	CASRLGTGIRNEQYF
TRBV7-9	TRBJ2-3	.	CASRLAGVSDTQYF
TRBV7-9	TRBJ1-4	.	CASVHGQGGEKLFF
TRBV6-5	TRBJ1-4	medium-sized	CASSRQRSRSEKLFF
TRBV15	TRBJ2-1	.	CATSLPGGGPGNEQFF
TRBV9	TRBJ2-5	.	CASSAGLAGAQETQYF
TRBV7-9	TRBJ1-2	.	CASSSTGTASGYTF
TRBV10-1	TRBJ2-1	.	CASSRMTGEQFF
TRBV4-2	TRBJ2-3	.	CASSPIHGTDTQYF
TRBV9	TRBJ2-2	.	CASSEGVVTGELFF
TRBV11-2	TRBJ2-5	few	CASSLVANQETQYF
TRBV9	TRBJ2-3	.	CASKAGLAGPDTQYF
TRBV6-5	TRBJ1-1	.	CASSSSDGIYLTEAFF
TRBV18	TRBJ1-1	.	CASSLGQGGLNTEAFF
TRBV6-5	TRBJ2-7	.	CASSYPGQGYEQYF
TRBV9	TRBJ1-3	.	CASSVPGGNTIYF
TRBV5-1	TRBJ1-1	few	CASSLDRVNTEAFF
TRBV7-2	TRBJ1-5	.	CASSSGGMDSNQPQHF
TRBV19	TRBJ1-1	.	CASTLTGGKGTEAFF
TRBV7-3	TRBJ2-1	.	CASSSSKGGSSYNEQFF
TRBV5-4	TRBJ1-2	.	CASSSQGGYGYTF
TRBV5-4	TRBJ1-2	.	CASSVNRGDYGYTF
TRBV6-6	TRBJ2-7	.	CASSYASGTRYEQYF
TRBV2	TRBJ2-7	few	CASSLEGGDSYEQYF
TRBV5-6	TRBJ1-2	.	CASSRGQGNGYTF
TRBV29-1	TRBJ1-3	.	CSVGGGTGSSGNTIYF
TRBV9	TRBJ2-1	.	CASSVRERLAGDRYNEQFF
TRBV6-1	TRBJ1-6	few	CASSEKENSPLHF
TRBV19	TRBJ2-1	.	CASSSQGSYNEQFF
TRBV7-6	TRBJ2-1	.	CASSLVFRGGDNEQFF
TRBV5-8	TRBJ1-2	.	CASSLAPGANYGYTF
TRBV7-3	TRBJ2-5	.	CASSLRPTGTGETQYF
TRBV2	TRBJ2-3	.	CASSPSGGGTDTQYF
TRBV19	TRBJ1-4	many	CASRATGDDEKLFF
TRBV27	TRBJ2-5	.	CASSLSWQGSQETQYF
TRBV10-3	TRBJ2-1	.	CAISEFNNNEQFF
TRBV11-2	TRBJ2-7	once	CASSLGSSGISYEQYF
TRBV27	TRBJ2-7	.	CASSFGGGRAYEQYF
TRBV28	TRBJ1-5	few	CASSLEGARNQPQHF
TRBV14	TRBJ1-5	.	CASSQGGTGGDQPQHF
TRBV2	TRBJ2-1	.	CASSVLRTGNNEQFF
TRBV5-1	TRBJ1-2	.	CASSRTGDKVKGYTF